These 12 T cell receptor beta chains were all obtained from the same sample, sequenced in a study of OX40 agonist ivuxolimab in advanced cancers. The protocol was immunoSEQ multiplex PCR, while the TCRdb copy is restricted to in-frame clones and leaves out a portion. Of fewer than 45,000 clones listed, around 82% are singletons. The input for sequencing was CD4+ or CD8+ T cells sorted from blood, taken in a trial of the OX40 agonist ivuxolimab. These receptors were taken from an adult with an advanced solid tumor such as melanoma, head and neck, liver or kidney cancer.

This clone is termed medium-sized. The CDR3 spells CASLGGRAYEQYF. As DNA, the CDR3 is TGTGCCAGCTTAGGAGGGAGAGCGTACGAGCAGTACTTC. The chain joins TRBV28 to TRBJ2-7, with D perhaps matching TRBD2 (6 bases). The CDR3 is 13 amino acids. Between the trimmed V and J ends, which lost 8 bases and 4 bases, there was a span of 15 bases. Germline assignment: CDR1 MDHEN and CDR2 SYDVKM.

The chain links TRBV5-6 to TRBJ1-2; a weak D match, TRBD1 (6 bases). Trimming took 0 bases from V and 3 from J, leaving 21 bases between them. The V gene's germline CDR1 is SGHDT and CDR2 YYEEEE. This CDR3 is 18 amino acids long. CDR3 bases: TGTGCCAGCAGCTTGGCCGGGCAGGGGCTGATGGCCTACTATGGCTACACCTTC. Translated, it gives CASSLAGQGLMAYYGYTF.

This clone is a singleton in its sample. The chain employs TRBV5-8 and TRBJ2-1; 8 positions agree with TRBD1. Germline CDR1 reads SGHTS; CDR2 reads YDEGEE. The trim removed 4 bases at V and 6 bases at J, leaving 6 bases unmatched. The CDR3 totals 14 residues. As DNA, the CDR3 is TGTGCCAGCAGCCACGGACAGGGTTTCAATGAGCAGTTCTTC. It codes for CASSHGQGFNEQFF.

CDR3 bases: TGTGCCAGCAGTCCGGACGGTCTTGGGCAGCCCCAGCATTTT. Translated: CASSPDGLGQPQHF. The rearrangement joins TRBV28 to TRBJ1-5; D unclear. The V gene's germline CDR1 is MDHEN and CDR2 SYDVKM. Trimming took 5 bases from V and 7 from J, leaving 15 bases between them. The CDR3 is 14 residues long.

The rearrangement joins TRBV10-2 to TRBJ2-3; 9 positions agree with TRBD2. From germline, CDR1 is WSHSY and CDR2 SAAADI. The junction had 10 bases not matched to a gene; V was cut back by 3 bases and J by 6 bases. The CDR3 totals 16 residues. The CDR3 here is CASSDWASGTSDTQYF. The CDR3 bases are TGCGCCAGCAGTGATTGGGCTAGCGGGACCTCCGATACGCAGTATTTT.

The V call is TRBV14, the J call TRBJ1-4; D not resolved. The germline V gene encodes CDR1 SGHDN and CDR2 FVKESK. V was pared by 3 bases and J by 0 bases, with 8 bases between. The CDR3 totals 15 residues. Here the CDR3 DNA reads TGTGCCAGCAGCCACCGACGGTCAACTAATGAAAAACTGTTTTTT. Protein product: CASSHRRSTNEKLFF. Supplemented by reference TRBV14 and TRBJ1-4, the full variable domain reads EAGVTQFPSHSVIEKGQTVTLRCDPISGHDNLYWYRRVMGKEIKFLLHFVKESKQDESGMPNNRFLAERTGGTYSTLKVQPAELEDSGVYFCASSHRRSTNEKLFFGSGTQLSVL.

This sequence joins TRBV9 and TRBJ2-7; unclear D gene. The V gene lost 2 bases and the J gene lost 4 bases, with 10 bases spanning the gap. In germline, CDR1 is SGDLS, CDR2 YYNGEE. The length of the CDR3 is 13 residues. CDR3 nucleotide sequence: TGTGCCAGCAGCGTGGACGGAAAATACGAGCAGTACTTC. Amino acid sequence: CASSVDGKYEQYF.

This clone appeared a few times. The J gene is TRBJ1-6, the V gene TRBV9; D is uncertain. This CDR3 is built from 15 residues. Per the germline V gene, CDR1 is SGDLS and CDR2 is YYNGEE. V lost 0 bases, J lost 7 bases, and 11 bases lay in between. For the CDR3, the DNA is TGTGCCAGCAGCGTAGGAAGGGTAGGGAATTCACCCCTCCACTTT. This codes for CASSVGRVGNSPLHF.

This chain's CDR3 is CASSYTGTGTEAFF. The CDR3 nucleotides read TGTGCCAGCAGCTATACCGGGACCGGCACTGAAGCTTTCTTT. The chain is built from TRBV7-8 and TRBJ1-1; D perhaps matches TRBD1 (5 bases). V lost 4 bases to trimming and J lost 4 bases, with 13 bases between them. The CDR3 is 14 amino acids. From germline, CDR1 is SGHVS and CDR2 FQNEAQ.

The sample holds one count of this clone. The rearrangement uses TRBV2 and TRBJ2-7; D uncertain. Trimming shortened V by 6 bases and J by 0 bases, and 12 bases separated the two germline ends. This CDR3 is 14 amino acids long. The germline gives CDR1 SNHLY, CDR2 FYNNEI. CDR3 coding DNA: TGTGCCAGCAGCCCAGAGGCCATCTCCTACGAGCAGTACTTC. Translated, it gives CASSPEAISYEQYF.

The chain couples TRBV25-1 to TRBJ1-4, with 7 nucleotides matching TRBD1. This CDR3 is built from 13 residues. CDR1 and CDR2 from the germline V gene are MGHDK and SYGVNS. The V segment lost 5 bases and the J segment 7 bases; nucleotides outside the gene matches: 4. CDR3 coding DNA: TGTGCCAGCAGTCGGACAGGCGTTGAAAAACTGTTTTTT. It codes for CASSRTGVEKLFF.

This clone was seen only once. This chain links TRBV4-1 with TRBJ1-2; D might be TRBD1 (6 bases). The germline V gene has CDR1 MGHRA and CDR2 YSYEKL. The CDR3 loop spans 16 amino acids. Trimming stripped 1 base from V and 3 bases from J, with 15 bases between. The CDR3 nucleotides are TGCGCCAGCAGCCAAGCGACAAGGCCAGGGGACTATGGCTACACCTTC. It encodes CASSQATRPGDYGYTF.